Following are 18 T cell receptor beta chains from one sample sequenced in a study of beta chain features in type 1 diabetes. Expressed TCRB transcripts were sequenced, since all the RNA that had been isolated was reverse transcribed. Profiled with immunoSEQ multiplex PCR; TCRdb holds only in-frame clones, not every one. The repertoire holds around 430,000 clones, with around 28% as singletons. The sample was naive CD4+ T cells from blood. The receptors were sampled from a man between 18 and 35 years old in good health.

The chain is built from TRBV21-1 and TRBJ2-4. TRBV21-1 is marked as a pseudogene. CDR3 length: 13 amino acids. DNA of the CDR3: TGTGCCAGCAGGGAAGTGGGCAAAAACATTCAGTACTTC. It yields the protein CASREVGKNIQYF.

The chain is built from TRBV30 and TRBJ2-3; TRBD1 might be the D (5 bases). The CDR3 loop spans 16 amino acids. Trimming removed 0 bases at V and 2 bases at J, with 15 bases between. The germline CDR1 and CDR2 sequences are GTSNPN and SVGIG (reference sequence). This chain's CDR3 is CAWSVPWGSSTDTQYF. The CDR3, as DNA: TGTGCCTGGAGTGTACCTTGGGGCAGCTCCACAGATACGCAGTATTTT.

The chain joins TRBV29-1 to TRBJ2-7; D gene unclear. The CDR3 is made up of 15 amino acids. Germline V CDR1 and CDR2: SQVTM, ANQGSEA. Trimming left V 4 bases short and J 3 bases short, with 19 bases between. The CDR3 protein is CSVVLIPGPGYEQYF. The CDR3 DNA reads TGCAGCGTTGTCCTCATCCCGGGTCCAGGCTACGAGCAGTACTTC.

The rearrangement uses TRBV10-3 and TRBJ1-5; D perhaps matches TRBD1 (6 bases). Germline V gene lookup returns CDR1 ENHRY and CDR2 SYGVKD. The V end lost 5 bases, the J end lost 4 bases, and 15 bases lay between the germline ends. This CDR3 comprises 15 residues. The CDR3 reads CAISPDSLANQPQHF. The CDR3 DNA reads TGTGCCATCAGTCCGGACAGCTTAGCAAATCAGCCCCAGCATTTT.

V is TRBV28 and J is TRBJ2-7; D may be TRBD2 (6 bases). Trimming pared 2 bases from V and 8 bases from J, leaving 16 bases between. Looked up from germline, CDR1 is MDHEN and CDR2 is SYDVKM. The CDR3 loop spans 14 amino acids. The CDR3 reads CASSLGGSDWKQYF. The CDR3 bases are TGTGCCAGCAGTTTAGGAGGGTCTGATTGGAAGCAGTACTTC.

The CDR3 here is CTSSHRDCKETQYF. Here the CDR3 DNA reads TGCACCAGCAGCCATCGGGACTGCAAAGAGACCCAGTACTTC. The J gene is TRBJ2-5, the V gene TRBV1; the table assigns TRBD2, which was not confirmed against the DNA. TRBV1 is described as a pseudogene. There are 14 residues in the CDR3.

The chain uses TRBV2 and TRBJ2-1, with TRBD2 matching over 7 bases. The CDR3 has 15 amino acids. From germline, CDR1 is SNHLY and CDR2 FYNNEI. V was clipped by 3 bases and J by 10 bases; unmatched bases: 12. CDR3 in DNA: TGTGCCAGCAGTGATGTAACCAGCGGGACTTACGAGCAGTTCTTC. Its protein product is CASSDVTSGTYEQFF.

V and J are TRBV4-2 and TRBJ2-1; D is undetermined. The germline CDR1 and CDR2 sequences are LGHNA and YNFKEQ. Trimming took off 1 base at V and 5 bases at J, with 6 bases between the two ends. CDR3 size: 13 residues. The CDR3 protein is CASSQAPNNEQFF. DNA for the CDR3: TGTGCCAGCAGCCAAGCGCCTAACAATGAGCAGTTCTTC.

This clone came up a few times. The CDR3 bases are TGTGCCAGCAGCTTAGCGTTGACAGGAGAAGAGACCCAGTACTTC. Its protein product is CASSLALTGEETQYF. The rearrangement uses TRBV7-9 and TRBJ2-5; a weak D match, TRBD1 (6 bases). The CDR3 has 15 residues. Per germline, CDR1 SEHNR and CDR2 FQNEAQ (reference sequence). The V end lost 0 bases, the J end lost 3 bases, and 11 bases lay between the germline ends. The whole variable domain, remainder taken from reference TRBV7-9 and TRBJ2-5, is DTGVSQNPRHKITKRGQNVTFRCDPISEHNRLYWYRQTLGQGPEFLTYFQNEAQLEKSRLLSDRFSAERPKGSFSTLEIQRTEQGDSAMYLCASSLALTGEETQYFGPGTRLLVL.

V gene TRBV5-1 combines with J gene TRBJ2-1, with 12 bases fitting TRBD2. Germline CDR1 SGHRS, CDR2 YFSETQ. V shed 0 bases and J 6 bases; nucleotides not matched to a gene: 4. This CDR3 has 16 amino acids. CDR3 DNA sequence: TGCGCCAGCAGCTTGGATTTACTAGCGGGAGGCAATGAGCAGTTCTTC. Its translation is CASSLDLLAGGNEQFF.

The chain combines TRBV5-6 with TRBJ2-7; perhaps TRBD2 as D (5 bases). The CDR3 covers 12 residues. Germline CDR1 is SGHDT and CDR2 is YYEEEE. Trimming pared 6 bases from V and 4 bases from J, leaving 11 bases between. The CDR3 loop is CASTSTGYEQYF. In DNA form, the CDR3 reads TGTGCCAGCACCTCAACGGGGTACGAGCAGTACTTC.

This chain connects TRBV7-9 to TRBJ2-2, with no clear D. V was cut by 4 bases and J by 5 bases, with 11 bases left in between. Germline CDR1 SEHNR, CDR2 FQNEAQ (reference sequence). There are 14 residues in the CDR3. CDR3: CASSSQTGTGELFF. Written as DNA, the CDR3 is TGTGCCAGCAGCTCTCAGACTGGTACCGGGGAGCTGTTTTTT.

The genes are TRBV4-1 and TRBJ2-6, with D unresolved. Trimming stripped 4 bases from V and 0 bases from J, with 7 bases between. The germline gives CDR1 MGHRA, CDR2 YSYEKL. CDR3 length: 15 amino acids. The CDR3 region is CASSPPHSGANVLTF. In DNA, the CDR3 is TGCGCCAGCAGCCCGCCTCACTCTGGGGCCAACGTCCTGACTTTC.

This clone appeared a few times. V and J are TRBV5-1 and TRBJ2-5; D not certain. This CDR3 comprises 13 residues. Germline assignment: CDR1 SGHRS and CDR2 YFSETQ. V was trimmed by 4 bases and J by 2 bases, leaving 9 bases between them. The CDR3 coding sequence is TGCGCCAGCAGCATCGGGCTGCAAGAGACCCAGTACTTC. Translating it yields CASSIGLQETQYF.

V gene TRBV11-1 combines with J gene TRBJ2-5; D is undetermined. The CDR3 is made up of 13 amino acids. Germline-derived CDR1 and CDR2 are SGHAT and FQDESV (reference sequence). Trimming removed 2 bases at V and 3 bases at J, with 7 bases between. CDR3 in amino acids: CASSLTLEETQYF. The CDR3 DNA follows: TGTGCCAGCAGCTTAACCTTGGAAGAGACCCAGTACTTC.

This clone was counted only a few times. The chain employs TRBV29-1 and TRBJ2-1, with D possibly TRBD2 on 6 matching bases. This CDR3 has 13 residues. V was clipped by 8 bases and J by 5 bases, with 16 bases between them. Germline-derived CDR1 and CDR2 are SQVTM and ANQGSEA. The CDR3 DNA follows: TGCAGCTTCCCCGGGACTGTACACAATGAGCAGTTCTTC. Protein: CSFPGTVHNEQFF.

This clone appeared once. V gene TRBV7-2 combines with J gene TRBJ2-1; possible D gene TRBD1, 5 bases. Trimming shortened V by 7 bases and J by 4 bases, and 14 bases separated the two germline ends. CDR1 SGHTA and CDR2 FQGNSA come from the germline V gene. The CDR3 loop spans 14 amino acids. The CDR3 nucleotides read TGTGCCAGCACCCTATGGGGCGGTTACAATGAGCAGTTCTTC. It translates to CASTLWGGYNEQFF.

V and J are TRBV9 and TRBJ2-5; D may be TRBD2 (7 bases). Germline V gene lookup returns CDR1 SGDLS and CDR2 YYNGEE. The CDR3 runs 16 residues. V lost 0 bases to trimming and J lost 2 bases, with 14 bases between them. The CDR3 nucleotides are TGTGCCAGCAGCGTAGAAGGGAGGGGGAATCAAGAGACCCAGTACTTC. Residues: CASSVEGRGNQETQYF.